The 21 T cell receptor beta chains reported below all come from one sample, sequenced in a study of Graves' ophthalmopathy and Graves' hyperthyroidism. The sequenced template was RNA, covering the TCR beta CDR3 region. HTBI-primed RT-PCR formed the first round, and a multiplex PCR formed the second. Using its own MiXCR run on the multiplex PCR reads, TCRdb lists one record per CDR3 protein. The sample yields 740,000 or so distinct CDR3 sequences, roughly 41% seen once. Sequenced input: peripheral blood. The receptor set was obtained from an adult man with Graves' ophthalmopathy.

The chain links TRBV7-2 to TRBJ1-4; 7 bases line up with TRBD1. Trimming cost V 4 bases and J 7 bases; bases outside gene matches: 6. The CDR3 contains 14 residues. The V gene's germline CDR1 is SGHTA and CDR2 FQGNSA. CDR3 bases: TGTGCCAGCAGCTGGGCAGGGGGTAGTGAAAAACTGTTTTTT. It encodes CASSWAGGSEKLFF.

The rearrangement links TRBV7-3 to TRBJ1-1; maybe TRBD1 (6 bases). There are 16 residues in the CDR3. V was trimmed by 2 bases and J by 5 bases, leaving 18 bases between them. Germline CDR1 reads SGHTA; CDR2 reads FQGTGA. The CDR3 DNA follows: TGTGCCAGCAGCTTAGATTCTTGGGGGGCGATGACTGAAGCTTTCTTT. This gives the protein CASSLDSWGAMTEAFF.

V gene TRBV20-1 combines with J gene TRBJ2-7, with 8 bases that match TRBD2. This CDR3 spans 14 amino acids. CDR1 DFQATT and CDR2 SNEGSKA come from the germline V gene (reference sequence). Trimming removed 6 bases from V and 6 bases from J; junction bases left unmatched: 13. DNA for the CDR3: TGCAGTGCCCTATCCCCAGCGGGAGTTAGCGAGCAGTACTTC. Encoded protein: CSALSPAGVSEQYF.

This clonotype was observed many times. This rearrangement joins TRBV20-1 to TRBJ1-2; D gene ambiguous. The CDR3 is 14 residues long. The V end lost 6 bases, the J end lost 2 bases, and 16 bases lay between the germline ends. CDR1 DFQATT and CDR2 SNEGSKA come from the germline V gene (reference sequence). The chain's CDR3 is CSAQDPGVNYGYTF. CDR3 bases: TGCAGTGCGCAAGACCCCGGGGTGAACTATGGCTACACCTTC.

About this clonotype itself: The junction departs from germline at one end; a sequencing error may be responsible. This chain joins TRBV11-1 and TRBJ2-5, with 16 bases fitting TRBD2. CDR1 is SGHAT and CDR2 is FQDESV in the germline V gene (reference sequence). The CDR3 spans 19 residues. The CDR3 DNA reads as TGCGCCAGCAGCCGCATCCTGGGACTAGCGGGGGGGCGTGGGGAGACCCAGTACTTC. This translates into CASSRILGLAGGRGETQYF. The entire variable domain, with the rest obtained from reference TRBV11-1 and TRBJ2-5, is as follows: EAEVAQSPRYKITEKSQAVAFWCDPISGHATLYWYRQILGQGPELLVQFQDESVVDDSQLPKDRFSAERLKGVDSTLKIQPAELGDSAMYLCASSRILGLAGGRGETQYFGPGTRLLVL.

This clonotype was counted ten times or more. V is TRBV5-5 and J is TRBJ2-6; either TRBD1 or TRBD2 may fit D (5 bases each). CDR1 and CDR2 from the germline V gene are SGHKS and YYEKEE (reference sequence). V was shortened by 4 bases and J by 0 bases, with 8 bases between the two germline ends. The CDR3 spans 15 residues. CDR3: CASSGTDSGANVLTF. Here the CDR3 DNA reads TGTGCCAGCAGCGGGACGGACTCTGGGGCCAACGTCCTGACTTTC. The entire variable domain, with the rest obtained from reference TRBV5-5 and TRBJ2-6, is as follows: DAGVTQSPTHLIKTRGQQVTLRCSPISGHKSVSWYQQVLGQGPQFIFQYYEKEERGRGNFPDRFSARQFPNYSSELNVNALLLGDSALYLCASSGTDSGANVLTFGAGSRLTVL.

This clonotype appeared a few times. V usage is TRBV19 and J usage is TRBJ2-5; tentative D call: TRBD1 (5 bases). The V and J ends lost 4 bases and 1 base respectively, with 7 bases between them. Germline-derived CDR1 and CDR2 are LNHDA and SQIVND (reference sequence). The CDR3 has 13 amino acids. CDR3 protein: CASSKTVQETQYF. The CDR3 bases are TGTGCCAGTAGTAAGACAGTCCAAGAGACCCAGTACTTC.

The CDR3, as DNA: TGTGCCAGCAGCTTAGTAGCGGTGAACACTGAAGCTTTCTTT. Its translation: CASSLVAVNTEAFF. The chain links TRBV7-9 to TRBJ1-1, with D unresolved. The CDR3 has 14 amino acids. V lost 1 base to trimming and J lost 0 bases, with 6 bases between them. CDR1 and CDR2 (germline): SEHNR, FQNEAQ (reference sequence).

The table lists this clonotype with many counts. This chain uses TRBV7-9 with TRBJ1-6; D uncertain. The CDR3 has 13 residues. Trimming removed 3 bases from V and 7 bases from J, with 7 bases in between. CDR1 is SEHNR, CDR2 FQNEAQ, per germline (reference sequence). Written as DNA, the CDR3 is TGTGCCAGCAGCTTGTTGGGCAATTCACCCCTCCACTTT. It codes for CASSLLGNSPLHF.

This clonotype was counted between two and nine times. The chain combines TRBV6-5 with TRBJ2-7, with 7 nucleotides matching TRBD1. In germline, CDR1 is MNHEY, CDR2 SVGAGI. This CDR3 has 12 residues. The V gene end was trimmed by 6 bases and the J gene end by 6 bases; junction bases not matched to a gene: 5. In DNA form, the CDR3 reads TGTGCCAGCAGACCAACAGGGGCCGAGCAGTACTTC. Translated: CASRPTGAEQYF.

The chain joins TRBV5-1 to TRBJ2-7, with 8 nucleotides matching TRBD1. CDR3 length: 14 residues. Losses at the gene ends were 4 bases for V and 5 bases for J; bases not matched to a gene: 8. CDR1 is SGHRS, CDR2 YFSETQ, per germline. DNA for the CDR3: TGCGCCAGCAGCCGCCGGACAGGGTCGGACGAGCAGTACTTC. This translates into CASSRRTGSDEQYF.

This chain links TRBV7-9 with TRBJ1-3; D is unresolved. This CDR3 spans 13 amino acids. Germline CDR1 SEHNR, CDR2 FQNEAQ (reference sequence). V was cut by 1 base and J by 10 bases, with 11 bases left in between. CDR3 amino acids: CASSLVGGKTIYF. The CDR3 nucleotides are TGTGCCAGCAGCTTAGTTGGAGGGAAGACCATATATTTT.

CDR3 loop: CASRWTGNTGELFF. The CDR3 DNA follows: TGTGCCAGCCGTTGGACGGGGAACACCGGGGAGCTGTTTTTT. The chain couples TRBV7-9 to TRBJ2-2, with unresolved D. Germline lookup yields CDR1 SEHNR and CDR2 FQNEAQ (reference sequence). The ends were cut back, 8 bases at V and 1 base at J, with 11 bases in the middle. This CDR3 has 14 amino acids.

This clonotype appeared many times. The CDR3 DNA is TGTGCCACCCAACTTCGGGACACAGATAATTCACCCCTCCACTTT. Translation gives CATQLRDTDNSPLHF. V and J are TRBV10-3 and TRBJ1-6; a weak D match, TRBD1 (6 bases). Germline V CDR1 and CDR2: ENHRY, SYGVKD. V gave up 10 bases and J gave up 5 bases, with 18 bases separating them. The CDR3 is 15 amino acids.

Only a few counts were recorded for this clonotype. The chain is built from TRBV6-1 and TRBJ2-7, with a possible D match to TRBD1 (6 bases). The V and J ends lost 2 bases and 1 base respectively, with 12 bases between them. Germline lookup yields CDR1 MNHNS and CDR2 SASEGT. The CDR3 is 15 amino acids. CDR3 sequence: CASSEPRDTSYEQYF. CDR3 DNA sequence: TGTGCCAGCAGTGAACCCCGGGACACTTCCTACGAGCAGTACTTC.

The rearrangement links TRBV7-3 to TRBJ2-7; possibly TRBD2 for D (5 bases). Germline assignment: CDR1 SGHTA and CDR2 FQGTGA. This CDR3 is 14 amino acids long. Trimming left V 2 bases short and J 2 bases short, with 10 bases between. Here the CDR3 reads CASSLVDSTYEQYF. CDR3 nucleotide sequence: TGTGCCAGCAGCTTAGTGGACTCCACCTACGAGCAGTACTTC.

Points on this clonotype: One end of the junction does not line up with germline, which may come from a read error. This chain links TRBV11-2 with TRBJ2-7; 10 bases match TRBD1. Germline V gene data show CDR1 as SGHAT and CDR2 as FQNNGV. CDR3 length: 15 residues. The DNA of the CDR3 is TGTGCCAGCAGCTTCACCGGGACAGGGGAGGGCGAGCAGCACTTC. Encoded protein: CASSFTGTGEGEQHF.

In its sample, this clonotype was seen a few times. This chain links TRBV7-9 with TRBJ2-5; TRBD2 aligns across 10 bases. Germline-derived CDR1 and CDR2 are SEHNR and FQNEAQ (reference sequence). V lost 2 bases and J lost 2; bases outside the gene matches: 8. The CDR3 contains 17 residues. CDR3 nucleotide sequence: TGTGCCAGCAGCTTATGGAGCGGGGGGGCCTGGCAAGAGACCCAGTACTTC. Encoded protein: CASSLWSGGAWQETQYF.

This chain uses TRBV11-1 with TRBJ2-7, with 10 bases lining up with TRBD2. The CDR3 length is 13 residues. Per the germline V gene, CDR1 is SGHAT and CDR2 is FQDESV (reference sequence). V lost 2 bases to trimming and J lost 6 bases; unmatched junction nucleotides: 1. CDR3 nucleotides: TGTGCCAGCAGCTTAACTAGCGGGGTCGAGCAGTACTTC. It is translated as CASSLTSGVEQYF.

In this sample, this clonotype turned up many times. The gene calls are TRBV10-3 and TRBJ1-5; D gene ambiguous. Germline CDR1 is ENHRY and CDR2 is SYGVKD. V lost 6 bases, J lost 0 bases, and 18 bases lay in between. The CDR3 extends over 17 amino acids. CDR3 bases: TGTGCCATCAGCCGAGGATCGACATTCAATAGCAATCAGCCCCAGCATTTT. Translation: CAISRGSTFNSNQPQHF.

Note on this clonotype: A read error is possible here, since a much larger clone lies one base away. The rearrangement joins TRBV7-6 to TRBJ2-5; 10 nucleotides line up with TRBD2. CDR1 SGHVS and CDR2 FNYEAQ come from the germline V gene. V lost 8 bases and J lost 4; bases outside the gene matches: 13. The CDR3 has 16 amino acids. CDR3 amino acids: CASGPTGAGGPETQYF. CDR3 DNA: TGTGCCAGCGGCCCGACGGGAGCGGGAGGGCCAGAGACCCAGTACTTC.